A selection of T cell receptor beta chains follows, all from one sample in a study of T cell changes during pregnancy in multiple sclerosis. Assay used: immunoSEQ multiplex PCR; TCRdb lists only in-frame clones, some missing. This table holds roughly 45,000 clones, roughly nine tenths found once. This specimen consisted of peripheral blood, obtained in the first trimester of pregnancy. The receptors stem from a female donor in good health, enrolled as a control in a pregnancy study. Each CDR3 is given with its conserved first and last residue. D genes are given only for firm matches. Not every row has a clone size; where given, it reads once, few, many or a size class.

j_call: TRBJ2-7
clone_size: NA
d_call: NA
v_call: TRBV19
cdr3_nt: TGTGCCAGTAGCGGGCTAGCGCGAGGCGAGCAGTACTTC
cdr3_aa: CASSGLARGEQYF

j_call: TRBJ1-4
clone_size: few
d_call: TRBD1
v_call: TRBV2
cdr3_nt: TGTGCCAGCAGTACTCGGCAGGGGGGCTCTAATGAAAAACTGTTTTTT
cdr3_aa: CASSTRQGGSNEKLFF

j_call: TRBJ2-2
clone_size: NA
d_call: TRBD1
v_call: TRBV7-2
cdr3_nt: TGTGCCAGCAGCCGCTTACAGGGGGCGATCGAAATCGGGGAGCTGTTTTTT
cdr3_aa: CASSRLQGAIEIGELFF

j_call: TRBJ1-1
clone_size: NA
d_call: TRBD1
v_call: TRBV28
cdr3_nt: TGTGCCAGCAGACACAGGGGTGCCACTGAAGCTTTCTTT
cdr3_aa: CASRHRGATEAFF

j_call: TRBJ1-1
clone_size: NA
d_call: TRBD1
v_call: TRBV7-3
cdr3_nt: TGTGCCAGCAGCTTAACGGGACAGGGGGAAGCTTTCTTT
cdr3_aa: CASSLTGQGEAFF

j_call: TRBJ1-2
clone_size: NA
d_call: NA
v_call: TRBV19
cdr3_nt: TGTGCCAGTAGTATAGGCGGGGGAGGCTACACCTTC
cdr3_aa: CASSIGGGGYTF

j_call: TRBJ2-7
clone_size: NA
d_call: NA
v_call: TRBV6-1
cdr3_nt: TGTGCCAGCAGTCGGGATTACGAGCAGTACTTC
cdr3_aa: CASSRDYEQYF

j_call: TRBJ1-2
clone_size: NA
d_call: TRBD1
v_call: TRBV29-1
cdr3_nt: TGCAGCGTTGAAGGACAGGGCGCCGGAGGCTATGGCTACACCTTC
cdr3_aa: CSVEGQGAGGYGYTF

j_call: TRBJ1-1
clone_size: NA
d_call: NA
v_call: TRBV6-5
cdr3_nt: TGTGCCAGCACTCCTCGACCCCGGGGGGCCACTGAAGCTTTCTTT
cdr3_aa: CASTPRPRGATEAFF

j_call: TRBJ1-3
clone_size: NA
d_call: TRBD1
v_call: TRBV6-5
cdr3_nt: TGTGCCAGCCGACAGGGGATAAACTCTGGAAACACCATATATTTT
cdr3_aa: CASRQGINSGNTIYF

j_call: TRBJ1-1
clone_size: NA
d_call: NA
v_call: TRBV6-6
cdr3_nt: TGTGCCAGCAGTTACACAAGCAGTGGAGACGCTGAAGCTTTCTTT
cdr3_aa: CASSYTSSGDAEAFF

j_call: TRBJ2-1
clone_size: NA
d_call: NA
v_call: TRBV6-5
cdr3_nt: TGTGCCAGCAGTTTGAGCTCCTACAATGAGCAGTTCTTC
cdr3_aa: CASSLSSYNEQFF

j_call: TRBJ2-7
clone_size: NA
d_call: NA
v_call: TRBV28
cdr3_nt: TGTGCCAGCAAGGCCGGGACTTTTTCCTACGAGCAGTACTTC
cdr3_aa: CASKAGTFSYEQYF

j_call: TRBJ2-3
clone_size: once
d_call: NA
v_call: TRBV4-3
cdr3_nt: TGCGCCAGCAGCCCTAGTGTAGGAGACACAGATACGCAGTATTTT
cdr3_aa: CASSPSVGDTDTQYF

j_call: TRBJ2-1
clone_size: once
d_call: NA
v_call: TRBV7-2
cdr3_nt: TGTGCCAGCAGCTCTCTAGCGATTAGATCGCGGGAGCAGTTCTTC
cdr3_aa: CASSSLAIRSREQFF

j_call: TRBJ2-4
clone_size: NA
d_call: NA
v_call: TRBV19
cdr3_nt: TGTGCCAGTGCAGAAGAAGTAGCCAAAAACATTCAGTACTTC
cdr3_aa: CASAEEVAKNIQYF

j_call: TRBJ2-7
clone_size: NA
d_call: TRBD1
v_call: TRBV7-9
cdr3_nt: TGTGCCAGCAGCTTAGAAGCGACAGGGGGCGCCTACGAGCAGTACTTC
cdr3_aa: CASSLEATGGAYEQYF

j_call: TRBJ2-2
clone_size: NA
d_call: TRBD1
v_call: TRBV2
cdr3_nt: TGTGCCACCAGGACAGGGGTGTCCACCGGGGAGCTGTTTTTT
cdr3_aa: CATRTGVSTGELFF

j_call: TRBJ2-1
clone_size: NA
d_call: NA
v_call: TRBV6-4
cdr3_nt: TGTGCCAGCAGTGACTCTAGCGGCTCCTACAATGAGCAGTTCTTC
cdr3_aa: CASSDSSGSYNEQFF

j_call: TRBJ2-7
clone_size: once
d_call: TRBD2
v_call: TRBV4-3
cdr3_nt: TGCGCCAGCAGCGCAGGGTCCTGGACTAGCGGCGGTAAGCAGTACTTC
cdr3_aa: CASSAGSWTSGGKQYF

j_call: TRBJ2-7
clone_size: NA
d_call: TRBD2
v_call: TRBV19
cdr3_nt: TGTGCCAGTAGTCCCCGCTCTAGCGGGAGTATCCTCAAGCAGTACTTC
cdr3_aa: CASSPRSSGSILKQYF

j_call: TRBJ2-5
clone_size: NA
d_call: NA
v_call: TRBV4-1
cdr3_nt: TGCGCCAGCAGCCAAGACGAGAGGGCGGAGACCCAGTACTTC
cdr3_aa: CASSQDERAETQYF

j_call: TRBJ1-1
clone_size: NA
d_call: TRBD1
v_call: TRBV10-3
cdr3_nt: TGTGCCATCAGGGCAACGGACAGGGGAAGGGGGCACACTGAAGCTTTCTTT
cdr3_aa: CAIRATDRGRGHTEAFF